The 27 T cell receptor beta chains listed next were all sequenced from one sample in a study of blood T cell repertoires in COVID-19. Assay: immunoSEQ multiplex PCR; the TCRdb copy retains only in-frame clones and omits some. The table shows 250,000 to 350,000 clones, with approximately 88% occurring only once. Sequenced: PBMCs or T cells enriched from blood (not recorded which). The source of these receptors is a woman aged 35 to 49 who had recovered from COVID-19.

This chain links TRBV28 with TRBJ2-1; TRBD2 might be the D (6 bases). This CDR3 has 13 amino acids. V dropped 4 bases and J dropped 6 bases, with 10 bases sitting between them. Germline CDR1 and CDR2: MDHEN and SYDVKM. The CDR3 bases are TGTGCCAGCAGTTCCCATAGCGGCAATGAGCAGTTCTTC. Amino acid sequence: CASSSHSGNEQFF. Together with reference TRBV28 and TRBJ2-1, the CDR3 gives the full variable domain: DVKVTQSSRYLVKRTGEKVFLECVQDMDHENMFWYRQDPGLGLRLIYFSYDVKMKEKGDIPEGYSVSREKKERFSLILESASTNQTSMYLCASSSHSGNEQFFGPGTRLTVL.

The gene calls are TRBV28 and TRBJ2-3; 8 nucleotides line up with TRBD2. The germline V gene encodes CDR1 MDHEN and CDR2 SYDVKM. The CDR3 consists of 16 residues. V lost 4 bases and J lost 1; bases outside the gene matches: 7. The CDR3 DNA reads as TGTGCCAGCAGTTCCTTAGCGGGAAGAGGCACAGATACGCAGTATTTT. It yields the protein CASSSLAGRGTDTQYF.

The chain joins TRBV5-4 to TRBJ2-2; D is possibly TRBD2 (7 bases). V lost 3 bases, J lost 7 bases, and 19 bases lay in between. CDR3 length equals 16 residues. Germline assignment: CDR1 SGHNT and CDR2 YYREEE (reference sequence). CDR3 loop: CASSSAAGAHGGELFF. For the CDR3, the DNA is TGTGCCAGCAGCTCTGCCGCGGGGGCGCATGGCGGGGAGCTGTTTTTT.

This chain links TRBV30 with TRBJ2-4; 7 bases agree with TRBD2. Unmatched junction bases numbered 5, after V lost 0 bases and J lost 9 bases. The V gene's germline CDR1 is GTSNPN and CDR2 SVGIG (reference sequence). This CDR3 region has 13 residues. CDR3 in amino acids: CAWSVLWGGIQYF. The CDR3 nucleotides are TGTGCCTGGAGTGTATTATGGGGGGGCATTCAGTACTTC.

The chain couples TRBV4-2 to TRBJ1-1; D might be TRBD1 (6 bases). This CDR3 has 18 amino acids. Germline CDR1 reads LGHNA; CDR2 reads YNFKEQ. V was pared by 4 bases and J by 0 bases, with 21 bases between. In nucleotides, the CDR3 is TGTGCCAGCAGCCGTAACGGGGGGCAAAGATCTATGAACACTGAAGCTTTCTTT. Its translation is CASSRNGGQRSMNTEAFF.

V and J are TRBV20-1 and TRBJ1-2, with unresolved D. Germline-derived CDR1 and CDR2 are DFQATT and SNEGSKA (reference sequence). This CDR3 has 11 amino acids. The ends were cut back, 2 bases at V and 8 bases at J, with 9 bases in the middle. Written as DNA, the CDR3 is TGCAGTGCTAGACGGTTGGAGGGCTACACCTTC. Amino acids: CSARRLEGYTF.

The chain links TRBV30 to TRBJ2-3; possibly TRBD2 for D (6 bases). This CDR3 region has 15 residues. V gave up 1 base and J gave up 4 bases, with 15 bases separating them. Germline V gene sequence: CDR1 GTSNPN, CDR2 SVGIG (reference sequence). The CDR3 reads CAWSGDSAMADTQYF. The CDR3 DNA follows: TGTGCCTGGAGTGGGGACTCCGCGATGGCAGATACGCAGTATTTT.

V gene TRBV15 combines with J gene TRBJ1-1, with 8 bases that match TRBD1. CDR3 length: 16 residues. Germline lookup yields CDR1 LNHNV and CDR2 YYDKDF (reference sequence). V shed 5 bases, J shed 4 bases, and the junction held 12 bases outside the gene matches. The DNA of the CDR3 is TGTGCCACCAGCCGAAGTTCGGACAGGGTCGGCACTGAAGCTTTCTTT. It specifies CATSRSSDRVGTEAFF.

The chain joins TRBV18 to TRBJ2-5; D call uncertain. V was clipped by 3 bases and J by 4 bases, with 12 bases between them. Per germline, CDR1 KGHSH and CDR2 LQKENI. There are 14 residues in the CDR3. CDR3 in amino acids: CASSPSRGGETQYF. CDR3 in DNA: TGTGCCAGCTCACCTTCAAGAGGTGGAGAGACCCAGTACTTC.

This sequence joins TRBV28 and TRBJ1-4; no firm D call. The CDR3 spans 15 residues. Germline V gene data show CDR1 as MDHEN and CDR2 as SYDVKM. Between the trimmed V and J ends, which lost 2 bases and 8 bases, there was a span of 15 bases. CDR3 sequence: CASSLGGSLMEKLFF. In DNA, the CDR3 is TGTGCCAGCAGTTTAGGCGGCAGTTTAATGGAAAAACTGTTTTTT.

The chain has TRBV28 and TRBJ1-5; D is perhaps TRBD1 (5 bases). The CDR3 length is 14 residues. Trimming removed 9 bases at V and 4 bases at J, with 16 bases between. The germline V gene has CDR1 MDHEN and CDR2 SYDVKM. The CDR3 region is CASLGAGPNQPQHF. The CDR3 region has the DNA TGTGCCAGTCTTGGGGCCGGGCCAAATCAGCCCCAGCATTTT.

The CDR3 DNA follows: TGTGCCAGCAGACAGACCGGGAGCAATAATTCACCCCTCCACTTT. Translating it yields CASRQTGSNNSPLHF. The chain links TRBV28 to TRBJ1-6; D is unclear. Germline values: CDR1 MDHEN, CDR2 SYDVKM. The CDR3 runs 15 residues. V was clipped by 6 bases and J by 5 bases, with 14 bases between them.

The V gene is TRBV7-8, the J gene TRBJ2-5; TRBD2 matches 10 bases. Looked up from germline, CDR1 is SGHVS and CDR2 is FQNEAQ. The CDR3 consists of 16 residues. The junction had 10 bases not matched to a gene; V was cut back by 5 bases and J by 4 bases. CDR3 loop: CASSPLLLAGGETQYF. The CDR3 bases are TGTGCCAGCAGCCCTCTATTATTAGCGGGAGGAGAGACCCAGTACTTC.

The chain carries TRBV9 and TRBJ2-3, with TRBD2 identical over 11 bases. The germline CDR1 and CDR2 sequences are SGDLS and YYNGEE. The CDR3 spans 18 residues. The V segment lost 2 bases and the J segment 0 bases; nucleotides outside the gene matches: 8. CDR3 protein: CASSVSPGLAASTDTQYF. CDR3 DNA sequence: TGTGCCAGCAGCGTCTCTCCGGGACTAGCGGCTAGCACAGATACGCAGTATTTT.

The genes are TRBV4-3 and TRBJ2-3; TRBD2 matches 11 bases. V shed 4 bases, J shed 4 bases, and the junction held 10 bases outside the gene matches. This CDR3 contains 17 residues. CDR1 and CDR2 (germline): LGHNA, YSLEER. In nucleotides, the CDR3 is TGCGCCAGCAGCCGGGAGGGAGGGACTAGCGGATCAGATACGCAGTATTTT. This codes for CASSREGGTSGSDTQYF.

The rearrangement joins TRBV27 to TRBJ2-1; 8 positions agree with TRBD1. The length of the CDR3 is 18 residues. V was clipped by 4 bases and J by 7 bases; unmatched bases: 18. Germline CDR1 MNHEY, CDR2 SMNVEV (reference sequence). CDR3 residues: CASSSAPTGDRLRNEQFF. CDR3 sequence (DNA): TGTGCCAGCAGTTCAGCACCGACAGGGGACCGTCTAAGGAATGAGCAGTTCTTC.

This chain joins TRBV7-2 and TRBJ2-7; 9 positions agree with TRBD1. The CDR3 totals 16 residues. Germline values: CDR1 SGHTA, CDR2 FQGNSA. J was trimmed by 2 bases and V by 3 bases; bases with no gene match: 8. CDR3 protein: CASSFVMTGGPYEQYF. CDR3 nucleotide sequence: TGTGCCAGCAGCTTCGTAATGACAGGGGGTCCCTACGAGCAGTACTTC.

The sample holds many counts of this clone. The rearrangement joins TRBV10-3 to TRBJ2-2; perhaps TRBD2 as D (5 bases). The germline gives CDR1 ENHRY, CDR2 SYGVKD. CDR3 length: 16 amino acids. Trimming pared 4 bases from V and 1 base from J, leaving 13 bases between. Here the CDR3 DNA reads TGTGCCATCAGTGTGCGGCAGGCGGGGAACACCGGGGAGCTGTTTTTT. Translated: CAISVRQAGNTGELFF.

This clone has just one count. This chain uses TRBV7-6 with TRBJ2-1, with 7 bases matching TRBD2. The CDR3 loop spans 16 amino acids. Trimming cost V 5 bases and J 0 bases; bases outside gene matches: 7. The germline gives CDR1 SGHVS, CDR2 FNYEAQ. The CDR3 protein is CASSPLGGSSYNEQFF. In DNA, the CDR3 is TGTGCCAGCAGCCCCCTGGGAGGGAGCTCCTACAATGAGCAGTTCTTC.

The chain uses TRBV23-1 and TRBJ1-2; TRBD1 might be the D (5 bases). TRBV23-1 is reported as an ORF; its role is uncertain. CDR3 length equals 12 residues. The V and J ends lost 5 bases and 5 bases respectively, with 9 bases between them. CDR3 coding DNA: TGCGCCAGCAGTTCAGGGAAGTATGGCTACACCTTC. Translated: CASSSGKYGYTF.

The CDR3 reads CASSIDQGRAKFF. CDR3 in DNA: TGTGCCAGTAGTATAGATCAAGGCAGGGCGAAGTTCTTC. The chain carries TRBV19 and TRBJ2-1; the D gene is possibly TRBD1 (5 bases). Trimming removed 0 bases from V and 14 bases from J, with 14 bases in between. CDR3 length: 13 residues. Germline values: CDR1 LNHDA, CDR2 SQIVND (reference sequence).

This rearrangement joins TRBV7-2 to TRBJ2-7; D is undetermined. The CDR3 covers 13 residues. The V gene's germline CDR1 is SGHTA and CDR2 FQGNSA. V was cut by 5 bases and J by 2 bases, with 10 bases left in between. The CDR3 is CASSRSTPYEQYF. CDR3 nucleotide sequence: TGTGCCAGCAGCCGGAGCACCCCCTACGAGCAGTACTTC. The full variable domain, completed using reference TRBV7-2 and TRBJ2-7, is GAGVSQSPSNKVTEKGKDVELRCDPISGHTALYWYRQSLGQGLEFLIYFQGNSAPDKSGLPSDRFSAERTGGSVSTLTIQRTQQEDSAVYLCASSRSTPYEQYFGPGTRLTVT.

The chain recombines TRBV3-1 (or the pseudogene TRBV3-2) with TRBJ2-1; D is perhaps TRBD2 (6 bases). Germline values: CDR1 LGHDT, CDR2 YNNKEL (reference sequence). CDR3 size: 16 residues. V lost 6 bases and J 6 bases, leaving 21 bases between the germline ends. DNA of the CDR3: TGTGCCAGCAGAAGACTCGGGAGTGGGCCCCTCAATGAGCAGTTCTTC. It is translated as CASRRLGSGPLNEQFF.

The V gene is TRBV28, the J gene TRBJ1-3, with 8 bases aligning to TRBD1. The CDR3 is 14 amino acids. The trim removed 6 bases at V and 3 bases at J, leaving 4 bases unmatched. Germline CDR1 and CDR2: MDHEN and SYDVKM. The CDR3 sequence: CASSPGGSGNTIYF. The CDR3 DNA is TGTGCCAGCAGCCCAGGGGGCAGTGGAAACACCATATATTTT.

Here the CDR3 reads CASSSGLAGGYYTGELFF. In nucleotides, the CDR3 is TGTGCCAGCAGCTCGGGACTAGCGGGAGGGTATTACACCGGGGAGCTGTTTTTT. The V gene is TRBV11-2, the J gene TRBJ2-2, with 16 nucleotides matching TRBD2. This CDR3 contains 18 residues. CDR1 SGHAT and CDR2 FQNNGV come from the germline V gene. V lost 4 bases and J lost 3; bases outside the gene matches: 5.

Concerning this clone itself: Other DNA sequences in this sample translate to the same CDR3. The chain joins TRBV12-3 or TRBV12-4 to TRBJ1-1; D not certain. V dropped 5 bases and J dropped 0 bases, with 7 bases sitting between them. The CDR3 consists of 13 residues. The CDR3 DNA is TGTGCCAGCAGTACAGATATGAACACTGAAGCTTTCTTT. Translating it yields CASSTDMNTEAFF.

The CDR3 here is CASSFPGQGTKEYF. Here the CDR3 DNA reads TGTGCCAGCAGCTTCCCCGGACAGGGAACTAAGGAGTATTTT. The chain links TRBV7-9 to TRBJ2-3; TRBD1 matches 8 bases. The CDR3 spans 14 residues. V gave up 3 bases and J gave up 13 bases; unmatched junction bases: 12. Germline CDR1 SEHNR, CDR2 FQNEAQ (reference sequence).